This entry lists 8 T cell receptor beta chains sequenced from one sample in a study of T cells in Graves' hyperthyroidism and ophthalmopathy. Amplified TCR beta CDR3 regions came from RNA transcripts. The TCR CDR3 first-round RT-PCR relied on the HTBI primer set. In TCRdb, the multiplex PCR reads were re-called with MiXCR into one record per CDR3 protein. The table records about 300,000 distinct CDR3 sequences, around a fifth of them present only once. The sample comprised blood. The receptors originated from a man in his fifties with Graves' ophthalmopathy.

This clonotype was seen more than once but under ten times. The CDR3: CASSPLPTGGFTDTQYF. The CDR3 DNA reads as TGTGCCAGCAGTCCCCTCCCCACAGGGGGCTTCACAGATACGCAGTATTTT. This chain joins TRBV6-1 and TRBJ2-3; TRBD1 matches at 9 bases. V lost 5 bases, J lost 2 bases, and 11 bases stayed unmatched. Germline CDR1 MNHNS, CDR2 SASEGT. The CDR3 runs to 17 residues.

The gene calls are TRBV28 and TRBJ2-5; TRBD2 might be the D (6 bases). This CDR3 is 14 amino acids long. Germline-derived CDR1 and CDR2 are MDHEN and SYDVKM. V was pared by 6 bases and J by 1 base, with 12 bases between. CDR3 loop: CASSWGGPQETQYF. CDR3 DNA: TGTGCCAGCAGCTGGGGAGGCCCCCAAGAGACCCAGTACTTC.

This chain connects TRBV10-3 to TRBJ1-1; a weak D match, TRBD1 (6 bases). CDR1 and CDR2 (germline): ENHRY, SYGVKD. CDR3 size: 14 residues. The V end lost 3 bases, the J end lost 11 bases, and 19 bases lay between the germline ends. The CDR3 here is CAISDFGQKTWAFF. In DNA form, the CDR3 reads TGTGCCATCAGTGACTTTGGACAGAAAACGTGGGCTTTCTTT.

CDR3 bases: TGTGCCACCAGTGAGGGACAGATATTGAACACCGGGGAGCTGTTTTTT. Translating it yields CATSEGQILNTGELFF. The chain links TRBV24-1 to TRBJ2-2; 7 bases fit TRBD1. This CDR3 has 16 amino acids. J was trimmed by 1 base and V by 4 bases; bases with no gene match: 5. Germline lookup yields CDR1 KGHDR and CDR2 SFDVKD.

This CDR3 reads CASRPGGEQYF. The DNA of the CDR3 is TGTGCCAGCCGACCAGGAGGGGAGCAGTACTTC. The chain combines TRBV2 with TRBJ2-7; maybe TRBD2 (6 bases). Germline V gene lookup returns CDR1 SNHLY and CDR2 FYNNEI. Trimming removed 8 bases at V and 7 bases at J, with 12 bases between. CDR3 length: 11 amino acids.

The V gene is TRBV7-2, the J gene TRBJ2-5; TRBD1 is a possible D gene (5 bases). The V end was cut by 1 base, the J end by 4 bases, with 16 bases between. This CDR3 comprises 16 residues. Germline V gene sequence: CDR1 SGHTA, CDR2 FQGNSA. The CDR3 coding sequence is TGTGCCAGCAGCTTAGTGGTAGGGGTAAGGGGAGAGACCCAGTACTTC. Its translation is CASSLVVGVRGETQYF.

This clonotype was counted a few times. The chain recombines TRBV6-1 with TRBJ1-1; unclear D gene. The V gene lost 3 bases and the J gene lost 4 bases, with 9 bases spanning the gap. The CDR3 length is 13 residues. The germline CDR1 and CDR2 sequences are MNHNS and SASEGT. CDR3 protein: CASSDTPRTEAFF. CDR3 bases: TGTGCCAGCAGTGACACCCCGCGCACTGAAGCTTTCTTT.

The chain links TRBV6-5 to TRBJ1-1; TRBD1 is a possible D gene (6 bases). CDR1 and CDR2 from the germline V gene are MNHEY and SVGAGI. The ends were cut back, 2 bases at V and 0 bases at J, with 13 bases in the middle. This CDR3 region has 16 residues. The CDR3 DNA is TGTGCCAGCAGTTACGTGGGAAGGGGGATGAACACTGAAGCTTTCTTT. Amino acids: CASSYVGRGMNTEAFF.